The 9 T cell receptor beta chains below all came from one sample that was sequenced in a study of cytomegalovirus exposure and HLA in healthy donors. Libraries were prepared by immunoSEQ multiplex PCR; TCRdb keeps only in-frame clonotypes and omits some of them. The data contain under 150,000 clones, around nine tenths of them singletons. The specimen was PBMCs. The source of these receptors is a man aged 18 to 30 in good health and CMV-seropositive.

V is TRBV5-1 and J is TRBJ2-3, with TRBD2 identical over 7 bases. The CDR3 sequence is 15 residues long. Losses at the gene ends were 1 base for V and 4 bases for J; bases not matched to a gene: 6. Looked up from germline, CDR1 is SGHRS and CDR2 is YFSETQ. The CDR3 is CASSLFASGADTQYF. Here the CDR3 DNA reads TGCGCCAGCAGCTTGTTCGCTAGCGGTGCAGATACGCAGTATTTT. The entire variable domain, with the rest obtained from reference TRBV5-1 and TRBJ2-3, is as follows: KAGVTQTPRYLIKTRGQQVTLSCSPISGHRSVSWYQQTPGQGLQFLFEYFSETQRNKGNFPGRFSGRQFSNSRSEMNVSTLELGDSALYLCASSLFASGADTQYFGPGTRLTVL.

This clone is a singleton in its sample. The chain carries TRBV19 and TRBJ2-7; 7 bases are a match to TRBD2. Germline V gene data show CDR1 as LNHDA and CDR2 as SQIVND (reference sequence). The ends lost 1 base at V and 3 bases at J; junction bases unmatched: 6. The CDR3 has 15 residues. The CDR3 DNA reads TGTGCCAGTAGTATAGGCGGGAGCCCGTTCTACGAGCAGTACTTC. Protein product: CASSIGGSPFYEQYF.

CDR3: CASSPATGENEKLFF. CDR3 bases: TGTGCCAGCTCACCGGCTACAGGGGAGAATGAAAAACTGTTTTTT. The rearrangement uses TRBV18 and TRBJ1-4, with 7 nucleotides matching TRBD1. This CDR3 comprises 15 residues. J was trimmed by 5 bases and V by 3 bases; bases with no gene match: 6. Germline CDR1 KGHSH, CDR2 LQKENI.

CDR3 bases: TGTGCCAGCTCGGGCGAAGGCCAGGGGACCTATGGCTACACCTTC. Translated, it gives CASSGEGQGTYGYTF. The chain links TRBV18 to TRBJ1-2; a possible D gene is TRBD1 (6 bases). The CDR3 loop spans 15 amino acids. Germline-derived CDR1 and CDR2 are KGHSH and LQKENI. Deletions cut 6 bases from V and 4 bases from J, with 18 bases between.

This sequence joins TRBV10-3 and TRBJ1-1; the match to TRBD1 covers 9 bases. The CDR3 length is 12 residues. V shed 2 bases and J 12 bases; nucleotides not matched to a gene: 4. The V gene's germline CDR1 is ENHRY and CDR2 SYGVKD. CDR3 nucleotides: TGTGCCATCAGTGAGGGACAGGGGATGCCTTTCTTT. Translated, it gives CAISEGQGMPFF.

The genes are TRBV15 and TRBJ2-7; 13 bases match TRBD2. Germline V gives CDR1 LNHNV, CDR2 YYDKDF (reference sequence). This CDR3 comprises 15 residues. The V gene end was trimmed by 7 bases and the J gene end by 2 bases; junction bases not matched to a gene: 5. In DNA form, the CDR3 reads TGTGCCACCAAAACTACTAGCGGGGGGGCCTACGAGCAGTACTTC. Translation gives CATKTTSGGAYEQYF. The variable domain in full, with the rest retrieved from reference TRBV15 and TRBJ2-7, is DAMVIQNPRYQVTQFGKPVTLSCSQTLNHNVMYWYQQKSSQAPKLLFHYYDKDFNNEADTPDNFQSRRPNTSFCFLDIRSPGLGDTAMYLCATKTTSGGAYEQYFGPGTRLTVT.

The chain joins TRBV25-1 to TRBJ1-1; tentatively, D is TRBD1 (6 bases). The CDR3 runs 12 residues. Germline CDR1 reads MGHDK; CDR2 reads SYGVNS. The germline V and J ends were trimmed by 6 bases and 6 bases, with 11 bases remaining between them. The CDR3 DNA sequence: TGTGCCAGCAGCGTACAGGGCCCTGAAGCTTTCTTT. Translating gives CASSVQGPEAFF. The full variable domain, completed using reference TRBV25-1 and TRBJ1-1, is EADIYQTPRYLVIGTGKKITLECSQTMGHDKMYWYQQDPGMELHLIHYSYGVNSTEKGDLSSESTVSRIRTEHFPLTLESARPSHTSQYLCASSVQGPEAFFGQGTRLTVV.

This clone was recorded once. The chain is built from TRBV27 and TRBJ1-5; 9 nucleotides agree with TRBD1. CDR3 length: 18 residues. V shed 5 bases and J 2 bases; nucleotides not matched to a gene: 13. CDR1 MNHEY and CDR2 SMNVEV come from the germline V gene (reference sequence). Here the CDR3 reads CASSPGTGRVRGNQPQHF. The CDR3, as DNA: TGTGCCAGCAGTCCCGGGACAGGGAGGGTTAGGGGCAATCAGCCCCAGCATTTT.

The chain has TRBV7-9 and TRBJ2-2, with TRBD2 identical over 10 bases. CDR1 and CDR2 from the germline V gene are SEHNR and FQNEAQ (reference sequence). V lost 4 bases and J lost 6; bases outside the gene matches: 5. The CDR3 sequence is 15 residues long. CDR3 nucleotides: TGTGCCAGCAGCTGGGGACTAGCGAGTGCCGGGGAGCTGTTTTTT. The encoded protein is CASSWGLASAGELFF.